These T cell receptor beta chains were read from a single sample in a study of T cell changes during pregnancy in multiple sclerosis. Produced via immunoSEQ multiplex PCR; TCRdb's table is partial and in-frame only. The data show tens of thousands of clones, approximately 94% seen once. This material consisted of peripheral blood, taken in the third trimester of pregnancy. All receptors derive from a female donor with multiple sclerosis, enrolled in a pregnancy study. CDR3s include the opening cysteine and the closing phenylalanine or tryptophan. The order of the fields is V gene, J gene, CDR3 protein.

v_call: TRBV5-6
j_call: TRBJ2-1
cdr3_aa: CASRLGHEQFF

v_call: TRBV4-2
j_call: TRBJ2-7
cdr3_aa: CASSQEEESLSYEQYF

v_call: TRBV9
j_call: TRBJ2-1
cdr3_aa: CASSDQRGRGALDEQFF

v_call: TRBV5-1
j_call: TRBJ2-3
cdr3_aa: CASSPHPTQGADTQYF

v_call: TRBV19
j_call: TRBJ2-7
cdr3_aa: CASSNRDSNYEQYF

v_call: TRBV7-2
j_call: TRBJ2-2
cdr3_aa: CASSFVGYGQGNVGELFF

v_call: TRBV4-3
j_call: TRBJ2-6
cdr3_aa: CASSQGQGEGGNVLTF

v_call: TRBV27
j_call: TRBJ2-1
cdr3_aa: CASSSLAGGPHEQFF

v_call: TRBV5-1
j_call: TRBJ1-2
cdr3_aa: CASSLGQGKDGYTF

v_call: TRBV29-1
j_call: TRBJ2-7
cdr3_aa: CSVERTGGAGEQYF

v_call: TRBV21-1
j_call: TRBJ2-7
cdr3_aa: CASIATTSGSRVTYEQYF

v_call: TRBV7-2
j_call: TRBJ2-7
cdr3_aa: CASSSGTGSSYEQYF

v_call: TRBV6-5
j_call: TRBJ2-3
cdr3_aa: CASSLGQFTDTQYF

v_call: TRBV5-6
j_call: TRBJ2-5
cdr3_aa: CASSWTYRGETQYF

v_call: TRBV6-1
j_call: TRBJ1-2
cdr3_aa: CASRAYRGPKQGYTF

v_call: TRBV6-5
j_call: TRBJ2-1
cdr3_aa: CASSSPDGGSYNEQFF

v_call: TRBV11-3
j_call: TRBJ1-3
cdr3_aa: CASSLASGNTIYF

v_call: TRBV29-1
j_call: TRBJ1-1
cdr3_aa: CSVSGTGSWGTEAFF

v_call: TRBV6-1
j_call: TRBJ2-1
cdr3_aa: CASSEGGNEQFF

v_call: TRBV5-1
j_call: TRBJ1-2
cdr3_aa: CASSGLQGPNYGYTF

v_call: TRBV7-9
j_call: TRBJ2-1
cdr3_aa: CASSPPITYNEQFF

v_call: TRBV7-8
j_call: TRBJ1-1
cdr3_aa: CASSPGQGRNTEAFF

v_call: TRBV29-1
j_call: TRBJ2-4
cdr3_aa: CSACTGTGILNIQYF

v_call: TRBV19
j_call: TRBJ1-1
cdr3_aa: CASSVGQGLTEAFF

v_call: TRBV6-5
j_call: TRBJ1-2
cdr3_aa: CAWLGRNYGYTF

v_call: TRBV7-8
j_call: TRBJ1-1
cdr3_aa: CASSLAGIGGPREAFF

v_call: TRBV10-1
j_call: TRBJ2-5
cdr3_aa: CASSDRQQETQYF

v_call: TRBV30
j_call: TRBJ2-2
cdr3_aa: CACQGGIANTGELFF

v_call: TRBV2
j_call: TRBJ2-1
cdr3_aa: CASSVGLAGPYDEQFF

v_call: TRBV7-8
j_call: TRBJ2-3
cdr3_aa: CASSRGGESTDTQYF

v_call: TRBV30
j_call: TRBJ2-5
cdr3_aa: CAWSVGGSRETQYF

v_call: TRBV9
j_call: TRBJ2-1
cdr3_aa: CASGPYYNEQFF

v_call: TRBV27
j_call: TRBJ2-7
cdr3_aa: CASTASGGAKKEQYF

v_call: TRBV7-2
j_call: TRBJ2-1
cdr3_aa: CASSFPGIYNEQFF

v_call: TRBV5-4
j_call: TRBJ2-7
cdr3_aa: CASSATLGRPYEQYF

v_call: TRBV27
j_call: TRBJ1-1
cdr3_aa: CASSAWDRGGTEAFF

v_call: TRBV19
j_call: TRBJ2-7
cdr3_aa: CASIEPLSYEQYF

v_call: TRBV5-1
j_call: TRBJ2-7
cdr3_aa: CASGLGGREQYF

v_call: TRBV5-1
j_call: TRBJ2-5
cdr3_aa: CASSLAVGTFQETQYF

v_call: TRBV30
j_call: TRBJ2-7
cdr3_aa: CAWSVRVDRVRAGGGYEQYF

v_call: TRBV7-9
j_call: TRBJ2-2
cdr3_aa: CASSFGAGVNTGELFF

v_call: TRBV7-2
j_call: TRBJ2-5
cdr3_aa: CASSVLRREGTQYF

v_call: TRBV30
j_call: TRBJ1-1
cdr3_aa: CAWESGGSTEAFF

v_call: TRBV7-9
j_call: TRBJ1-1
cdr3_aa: CASSTPGGASTEAFF

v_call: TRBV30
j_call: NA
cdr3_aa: CAWMRGQGAYEQYF

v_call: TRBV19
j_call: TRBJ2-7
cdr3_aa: CASSTWTGVEQYF

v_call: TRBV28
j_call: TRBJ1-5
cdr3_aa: CASSSPRGYSNQPQHF

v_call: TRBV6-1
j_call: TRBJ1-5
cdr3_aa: CASSEARAGYQPQHF

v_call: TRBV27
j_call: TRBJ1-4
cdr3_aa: CASSTSGTVNEKLFF

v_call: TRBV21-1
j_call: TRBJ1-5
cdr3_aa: CASSTVAGHGVRQPQHF

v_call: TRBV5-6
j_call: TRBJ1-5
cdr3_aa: CASSAGTGIPLSNQPQHF

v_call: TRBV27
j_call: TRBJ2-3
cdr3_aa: CASSLWSGWSTDTQYF

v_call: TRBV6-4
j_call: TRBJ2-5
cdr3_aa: CASSDFSRREAQYF

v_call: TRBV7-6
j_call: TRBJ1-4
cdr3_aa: CASSERPGTGATNEKLFF

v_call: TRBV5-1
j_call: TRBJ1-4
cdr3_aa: CASSFGANYEKLFF